A single T cell receptor beta chain is shown here with its context. Antigen: not known. J lost 9 bases, V lost 5 bases, and 9 bases had no gene match. The CDR3 spans 14 residues. Germline-derived CDR1 and CDR2 are SGHTA and FQGTGA. These data come from a study of PD-1 blockade in classical Hodgkin lymphoma. Study observations and caveats: Why the repertoires differ is still unclear, perhaps disease activity or prior therapy. Reports indicated that newly diagnosed patients had lower baseline TCR diversity than healthy donors did.

Some clones are missing from TCRdb's copy, which holds only in-frame ones; the method was immunoSEQ multiplex PCR. This table holds roughly 29,000 clones, just over 90% found once. Time point here: newly diagnosed, previously untreated cHL patient sample. Sequenced input: peripheral blood mononuclear cells (PBMCs). V gene TRBV7-3 combines with J gene TRBJ2-1; 8 bases match TRBD2. The sequence came from a human donor with classical Hodgkin lymphoma. DNA of the CDR3: TGTGCCAGCAGCCCCCCGGCGGGGGGCGGTGAGCAGTTCTTC. This encodes CASSPPAGGGEQFF.